The sequence of this TCR beta chain was determined in a study of T cells in lung cancer brain metastases. Across the study: About 85% of the 20 patients had smoked, with a median of approximately 39 pack-years. Whole-study results and caveats: Few clones were shared between paired lesions (mean Morisita around 0.21); most were lesion-specific.

Patients with a history of multiple malignancies were excluded. The germline V gene has CDR1 SGHRS and CDR2 YFSETQ. V lost 4 bases and J 7 bases, leaving 17 bases between the germline ends. CDR3 length: 14 amino acids. As for this clone: Its antigen remains unidentified.

Profiling relied on immunoSEQ multiplex PCR, and the TCRdb table lists in-frame clones only, not all of them. The repertoire holds roughly 6,500 clones, with 80% to 90% as singletons. This clonotype was obtained from a man in his forties or fifties with non-small cell lung cancer. The sample was tumor tissue from the primary lung tumor. This chain joins TRBV5-1 and TRBJ1-2, with TRBD1 as a possible D gene (6 bases). The CDR3 reads CASSQQGGSSGYTF. The DNA of the CDR3 is TGCGCCAGCAGCCAACAGGGAGGGTCGTCTGGCTACACCTTC.